This entry features one T cell receptor (beta chain) sequence. The data were taken from a study of cytomegalovirus exposure and HLA in healthy donors. Germline CDR1 and CDR2: SGHVS and FNYEAQ. CDR3 size: 15 residues. The trim removed 7 bases at V and 2 bases at J, leaving 11 bases unmatched. 60 Vbeta and 13 Jbeta primers were used in PCR. Measured with immunoSEQ multiplex PCR; TCRdb has only the in-frame clones, and not every one. The sample holds about 230,000 clones, approximately 80% seen once. The sample comprised PBMCs. This TCR was recovered from a middle-aged woman in good health and CMV-seronegative. The rearrangement uses TRBV7-6 and TRBJ2-7; 7 bases align to TRBD2. The DNA for the CDR3 is TGTGCCAGCACCAAACAGCGGGGCAGTCCCTACGAGCAGTACTTC. This sequence encodes CASTKQRGSPYEQYF.